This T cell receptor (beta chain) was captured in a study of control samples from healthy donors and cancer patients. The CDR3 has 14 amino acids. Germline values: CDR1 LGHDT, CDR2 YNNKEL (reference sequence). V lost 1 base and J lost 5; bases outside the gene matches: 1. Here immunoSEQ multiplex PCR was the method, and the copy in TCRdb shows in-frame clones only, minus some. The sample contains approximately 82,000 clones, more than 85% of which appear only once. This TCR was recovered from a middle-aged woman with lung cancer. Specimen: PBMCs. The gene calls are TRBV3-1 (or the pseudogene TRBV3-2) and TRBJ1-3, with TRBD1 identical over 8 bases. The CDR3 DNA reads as TGTGCCAGCAGCCAAGGACAGGGGCGAAACACCATATATTTT. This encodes CASSQGQGRNTIYF.